A single sample is the source of the 28 T cell receptor beta chains below, sequenced in a study of T-cell reconstitution after alpha-beta-depleted transplantation in children. This sample's TCRbeta library carried unique molecular identifier barcodes. Each CDR3 protein gets one entry after TCRdb re-called the PCR reads with MiXCR. The repertoire includes around 380,000 distinct CDR3 sequences, 11% of them detected once, and approximately 5% sits in the top ten. Sequencing was performed on PBMCs from the stem cell graft donor, taken from the stem cell graft. These receptors were collected from a human donor who donated a stem cell graft to a child with acute myeloid leukemia.

This chain connects TRBV18 to TRBJ2-5, with 10 bases lining up with TRBD1. The germline gives CDR1 KGHSH, CDR2 LQKENI. Unmatched junction bases numbered 5, after V lost 2 bases and J lost 5 bases. This CDR3 contains 15 residues. The DNA for the CDR3 is TGTGCCAGCTCACCAAGGGGACAGGGGATGGAGACCCAGTACTTC. The encoded protein is CASSPRGQGMETQYF.

J is TRBJ2-1 and V is TRBV7-2, with 7 bases fitting TRBD2. V was pared by 5 bases and J by 5 bases, with 9 bases of the junction left unmatched. The CDR3 consists of 15 residues. Germline lookup yields CDR1 SGHTA and CDR2 FQGNSA. The CDR3: CASSPRVAGHNEQFF. In DNA form, the CDR3 reads TGTGCCAGCAGCCCTCGGGTAGCGGGTCACAATGAGCAGTTCTTC.

This clonotype was seen more than once but under ten times. This sequence joins TRBV7-8 and TRBJ2-7; 7 nucleotides line up with TRBD1. The germline V gene encodes CDR1 SGHVS and CDR2 FQNEAQ. CDR3 length equals 13 residues. The J segment lost 2 bases and the V segment lost 8 bases, leaving 6 bases of the junction unmatched. The CDR3 coding sequence is TGTGCCAGCGGGGAGACAGGGACCTACGAGCAGTACTTC. Translating gives CASGETGTYEQYF.

On this clonotype: One end of the junction is discordant with germline, which a read error may explain. The chain uses TRBV7-7 and TRBJ2-1; D remains unclear. Germline assignment: CDR1 SSHAT and CDR2 FNYEAQ (reference sequence). CDR3 size: 14 residues. The CDR3 protein is CASSFQPLSSEQFF. DNA of the CDR3: TGTGCTAGCAGCTTTCAGCCCCTTAGTAGTGAGCAGTTCTTC.

This clonotype was seen a handful of times. The chain combines TRBV12-3 or TRBV12-4 with TRBJ2-5; D call uncertain. The length of the CDR3 is 14 residues. V was trimmed by 3 bases and J by 1 base, leaving 9 bases between them. The CDR3 protein is CASSFYGLQETQYF. The CDR3 nucleotides read TGTGCCAGCAGTTTCTACGGCCTCCAAGAGACCCAGTACTTC.

In this sample, this clonotype turned up a few times. V gene TRBV7-2 combines with J gene TRBJ2-1; tentatively, D is TRBD1 (6 bases). The germline CDR1 and CDR2 sequences are SGHTA and FQGNSA. Trimming took off 5 bases at V and 9 bases at J, with 14 bases between the two ends. The CDR3 consists of 13 residues. Written as DNA, the CDR3 is TGTGCCAGCAGCCTAGGAGTAGGGGGTGAGCAGTTCTTC. Encoded protein: CASSLGVGGEQFF.

This chain connects TRBV30 to TRBJ2-7, with 7 bases that match TRBD1. Trimming took 2 bases from V and 7 from J; bases not matched to a gene: 11. The CDR3 runs to 14 residues. Germline-derived CDR1 and CDR2 are GTSNPN and SVGIG (reference sequence). The CDR3 DNA is TGTGCCTGGAGTCCGGACAGGACCGCTGGGGAGCAGTACTTC. Its protein is CAWSPDRTAGEQYF.

This chain uses TRBV15 with TRBJ2-7; D might be TRBD2 (6 bases). The V end was cut by 0 bases, the J end by 5 bases, with 17 bases between. Per germline, CDR1 LNHNV and CDR2 YYDKDF (reference sequence). This CDR3 comprises 16 residues. The CDR3 DNA is TGTGCCACCAGCAGAGAGATCGGCGGGACCCCCCACGAGCAGTACGTC. The encoded protein is CATSREIGGTPHEQYV.

The rearrangement links TRBV11-2 to TRBJ2-4, with 10 bases fitting TRBD2. Trimming cost V 4 bases and J 0 bases; bases outside gene matches: 18. The CDR3 loop spans 21 amino acids. Germline V gene lookup returns CDR1 SGHAT and CDR2 FQNNGV. CDR3 in amino acids: CASSSRHSGTSERLAKNIQYF. In DNA form, the CDR3 reads TGTGCCAGCAGCTCCCGGCATTCCGGGACTAGCGAGCGCCTAGCCAAAAACATTCAGTACTTC. Looking up the rest from reference TRBV11-2 and TRBJ2-4 gives the full variable domain: EAGVAQSPRYKIIEKRQSVAFWCNPISGHATLYWYQQILGQGPKLLIQFQNNGVVDDSQLPKDRFSAERLKGVDSTLKIQPAKLEDSAVYLCASSSRHSGTSERLAKNIQYFGAGTRLSVL.

There are a few counts of this clonotype. This chain joins TRBV4-1 and TRBJ2-3, with D possibly TRBD2 on 6 matching bases. V lost 1 base and J 4 bases, leaving 9 bases between the germline ends. Germline assignment: CDR1 MGHRA and CDR2 YSYEKL. The CDR3 is made up of 14 amino acids. The CDR3 DNA reads TGCGCCAGCAGCCAAGGAGGGGAGGCAGATACGCAGTATTTT. This translates into CASSQGGEADTQYF.

This clonotype has a count of ten or more. The V call is TRBV7-6, the J call TRBJ2-7; D is unresolved. The CDR3 is 12 residues long. Trimming removed 4 bases at V and 7 bases at J, with 11 bases between. Germline assignment: CDR1 SGHVS and CDR2 FNYEAQ. The CDR3 here is CASSSSGFEQYF. CDR3 DNA sequence: TGTGCCAGCAGCTCGTCCGGCTTTGAGCAGTACTTC.

This sequence joins TRBV3-1 and TRBJ2-6, with D possibly being TRBD1 (5 bases). The CDR3 covers 16 residues. V was cut by 2 bases and J by 0 bases, with 8 bases left in between. Germline V CDR1 and CDR2: LGHDT, YNNKEL (reference sequence). CDR3 residues: CASSQTTVSGANVLTF. For the CDR3, the DNA is TGTGCCAGCAGCCAAACGACAGTCTCTGGGGCCAACGTCCTGACTTTC.

This clonotype appeared a few times. This rearrangement joins TRBV12-3 or TRBV12-4 to TRBJ2-7; TRBD2 matches at 8 bases. The CDR3 is made up of 17 amino acids. Trimming at V came to 4 bases and at J to 3 bases, leaving 14 bases not matched to a gene. The CDR3 DNA reads as TGTGCCAGCAGTTACGGGCGGGGGGCCCCCCTCTACTACGAGCAGTACGTC. This codes for CASSYGRGAPLYYEQYV.

The chain uses TRBV3-1 and TRBJ2-1, with D perhaps TRBD2 (5 bases). Germline assignment: CDR1 LGHDT and CDR2 YNNKEL (reference sequence). This CDR3 comprises 21 residues. Trimming removed 0 bases from V and 3 bases from J, with 27 bases in between. CDR3 bases: TGTGCCAGCAGCCAAGATCGGCCTAGCTGGAGGCACGAGGCTCGCTACAATGAGCAGTTCTTC. It translates to CASSQDRPSWRHEARYNEQFF.

This clonotype was seen more than once but under ten times. V and J are TRBV5-1 and TRBJ1-2; 8 bases are shared with TRBD1. V shed 2 bases, J shed 0 bases, and the junction held 9 bases outside the gene matches. The CDR3 length is 17 residues. Germline CDR1 SGHRS, CDR2 YFSETQ. The CDR3, as DNA: TGCGCCAGCAGCTTCGTTTGGGGACAGGCGACTAACTATGGCTACACCTTC. It translates to CASSFVWGQATNYGYTF.

This clonotype showed up just a few times. The gene calls are TRBV6-5 and TRBJ2-2; 8 nucleotides line up with TRBD1. V shed 3 bases and J 6 bases; nucleotides not matched to a gene: 3. CDR3 length: 14 residues. Germline assignment: CDR1 MNHEY and CDR2 SVGAGI. The CDR3 region is CASSYQGAAGELFF. In DNA, the CDR3 is TGTGCCAGCAGTTATCAGGGGGCGGCCGGGGAGCTGTTTTTT.

This clonotype was seen repeatedly, ten times or more. V is TRBV7-2 and J is TRBJ2-2; TRBD2 matches 7 bases. CDR1 and CDR2 (germline): SGHTA, FQGNSA. J was trimmed by 3 bases and V by 1 base; bases with no gene match: 2. This CDR3 is 15 amino acids long. This chain's CDR3 is CASSLVSGYTGELFF. CDR3 coding DNA: TGTGCCAGCAGCTTAGTTAGCGGGTACACCGGGGAGCTGTTTTTT.

This clonotype has a handful of counts. The chain has TRBV10-3 and TRBJ2-3, with D perhaps matching TRBD1 (5 bases). The CDR3 is 14 residues long. V lost 6 bases and J lost 6, with 16 bases in between. Germline V gene sequence: CDR1 ENHRY, CDR2 SYGVKD. DNA for the CDR3: TGTGCCATCAGCCGGGTCCAGGGTGCTGATACGCAGTATTTT. It yields the protein CAISRVQGADTQYF.

The sample holds many counts of this clonotype. CDR3 amino acids: CASSFQGSTDTQYF. CDR3 bases: TGTGCCAGCAGCTTCCAGGGAAGCACAGATACGCAGTATTTT. This sequence joins TRBV5-4 and TRBJ2-3; TRBD1 is a possible D gene (5 bases). Germline-derived CDR1 and CDR2 are SGHNT and YYREEE (reference sequence). V was pared by 2 bases and J by 0 bases, with 7 bases between. CDR3 length: 14 residues. The full variable domain, completed using reference TRBV5-4 and TRBJ2-3, is ETGVTQSPTHLIKTRGQQVTLRCSSQSGHNTVSWYQQALGQGPQFIFQYYREEENGRGNFPPRFSGLQFPNYSSELNVNALELDDSALYLCASSFQGSTDTQYFGPGTRLTVL.

This clonotype was observed a handful of times. This chain links TRBV21-1 with TRBJ2-5; TRBD2 is the table's D call and was not checked against the DNA. TRBV21-1 is a documented pseudogene. CDR3 length: 17 residues. This CDR3 is CASSGNSSLPQQETQYF. The DNA of the CDR3 is TGTGCCAGCAGCGGAAATTCTAGCCTTCCCCAGCAAGAGACCCAGTACTTC.

V is TRBV29-1 and J is TRBJ2-3, with TRBD2 as a possible D gene (7 bases). The CDR3 covers 18 residues. The germline V gene encodes CDR1 SQVTM and CDR2 ANQGSEA. Trimming cost V 7 bases and J 0 bases, with 26 bases left between them. Written as DNA, the CDR3 is TGCAGCGGCTCGGGGAAGGCGGGGGCCATTTCTAGCACAGATACGCAGTATTTT. Translating it yields CSGSGKAGAISSTDTQYF.

This chain joins TRBV20-1 and TRBJ1-5; D not resolved. Germline V gene lookup returns CDR1 DFQATT and CDR2 SNEGSKA (reference sequence). V was shortened by 1 base and J by 4 bases, with 11 bases between the two germline ends. The CDR3 sequence is 14 residues long. The CDR3 loop is CSARGGSTNQPQHF. CDR3 bases: TGCAGTGCTAGAGGTGGGAGTACGAATCAGCCCCAGCATTTT.

At least ten counts were recorded for this clonotype. The rearrangement links TRBV15 to TRBJ2-1; a possible D gene is TRBD1 (6 bases). CDR3 length equals 15 residues. Trimming left V 6 bases short and J 6 bases short, with 18 bases between. Germline V gene sequence: CDR1 LNHNV, CDR2 YYDKDF (reference sequence). The CDR3, as DNA: TGTGCCACCAGTGCACCTGGGACACGATTCAATGAGCAGTTCTTC. This gives the protein CATSAPGTRFNEQFF.

The sample holds a few counts of this clonotype. The chain is built from TRBV6-1 and TRBJ2-5; 7 bases map to TRBD1. This CDR3 is built from 13 residues. Germline trimming cut 5 bases from V and 7 bases from J; bases unmatched to any gene: 7. CDR1 is MNHNS, CDR2 SASEGT, per germline. This CDR3 is CASSPRTGGTQYF. The CDR3 region has the DNA TGTGCCAGCAGTCCCAGGACAGGAGGGACCCAGTACTTC.

This chain links TRBV5-4 with TRBJ1-2; tentatively, D is TRBD1 (5 bases). The V end lost 4 bases, the J end lost 9 bases, and 16 bases lay between the germline ends. Looked up from germline, CDR1 is SGHNT and CDR2 is YYREEE (reference sequence). This CDR3 contains 13 residues. CDR3 bases: TGTGCCAGCAGCCCGGACACCCAAGCGCGCTACACCTTC. Translating it yields CASSPDTQARYTF. The variable domain in full, completed from reference TRBV5-4 and TRBJ1-2, reads ETGVTQSPTHLIKTRGQQVTLRCSSQSGHNTVSWYQQALGQGPQFIFQYYREEENGRGNFPPRFSGLQFPNYSSELNVNALELDDSALYLCASSPDTQARYTFGSGTRLTVV.

This clonotype appeared a few times. The chain couples TRBV5-1 to TRBJ2-3, with D possibly TRBD1 on 5 matching bases. This CDR3 spans 16 amino acids. V lost 2 bases and J 0 bases, leaving 13 bases between the germline ends. CDR1 and CDR2 from the germline V gene are SGHRS and YFSETQ. The CDR3, as DNA: TGCGCCAGCAGCTTAGCTCCAAGGGGTAGCACAGATACGCAGTATTTT. It yields the protein CASSLAPRGSTDTQYF.

This clonotype was recorded a few times. The chain has TRBV5-1 and TRBJ1-1; D is ambiguous. Trimming removed 0 bases from V and 2 bases from J, with 11 bases in between. This CDR3 region has 15 residues. Germline loops: CDR1 SGHRS, CDR2 YFSETQ. As DNA, the CDR3 is TGCGCCAGCAGCTTGGCCAATCGGGGTAACACTGAAGCTTTCTTT. Its translation is CASSLANRGNTEAFF. Full variable domain (remainder filled in from reference TRBV5-1 and TRBJ1-1): KAGVTQTPRYLIKTRGQQVTLSCSPISGHRSVSWYQQTPGQGLQFLFEYFSETQRNKGNFPGRFSGRQFSNSRSEMNVSTLELGDSALYLCASSLANRGNTEAFFGQGTRLTVV.

This chain uses TRBV10-3 with TRBJ2-3, with D hard to call. Germline V gene lookup returns CDR1 ENHRY and CDR2 SYGVKD. The CDR3 extends over 13 amino acids. Trimming stripped 10 bases from V and 0 bases from J, with 11 bases between. The CDR3 sequence is CATKKTSTDTQYF. As DNA, the CDR3 is TGTGCCACCAAGAAGACTAGCACAGATACGCAGTATTTT.